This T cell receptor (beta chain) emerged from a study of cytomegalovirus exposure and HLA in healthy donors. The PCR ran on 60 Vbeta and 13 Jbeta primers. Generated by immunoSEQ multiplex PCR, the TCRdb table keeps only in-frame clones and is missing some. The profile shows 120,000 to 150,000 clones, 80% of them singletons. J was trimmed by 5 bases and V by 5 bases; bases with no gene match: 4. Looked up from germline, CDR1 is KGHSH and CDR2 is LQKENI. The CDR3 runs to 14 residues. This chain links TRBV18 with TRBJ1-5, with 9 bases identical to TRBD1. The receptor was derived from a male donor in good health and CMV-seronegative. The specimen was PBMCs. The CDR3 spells CASSTWDRDQPQHF. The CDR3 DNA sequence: TGTGCCAGCTCAACCTGGGACAGGGATCAGCCCCAGCATTTT.